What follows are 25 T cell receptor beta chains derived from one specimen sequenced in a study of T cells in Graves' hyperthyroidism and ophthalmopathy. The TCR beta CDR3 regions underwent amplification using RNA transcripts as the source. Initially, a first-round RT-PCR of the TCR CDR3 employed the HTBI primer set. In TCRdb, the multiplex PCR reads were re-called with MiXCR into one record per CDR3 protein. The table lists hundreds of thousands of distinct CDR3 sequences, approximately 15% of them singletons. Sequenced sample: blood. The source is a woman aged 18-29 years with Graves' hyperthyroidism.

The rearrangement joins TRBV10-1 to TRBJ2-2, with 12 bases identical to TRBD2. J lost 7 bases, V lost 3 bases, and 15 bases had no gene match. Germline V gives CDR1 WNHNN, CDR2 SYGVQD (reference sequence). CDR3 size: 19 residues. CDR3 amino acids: CASSDFFGTSGSTSGELFF. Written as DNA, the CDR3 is TGCGCCAGCAGTGATTTTTTCGGGACTAGCGGGTCCACAAGCGGGGAGCTGTTTTTT.

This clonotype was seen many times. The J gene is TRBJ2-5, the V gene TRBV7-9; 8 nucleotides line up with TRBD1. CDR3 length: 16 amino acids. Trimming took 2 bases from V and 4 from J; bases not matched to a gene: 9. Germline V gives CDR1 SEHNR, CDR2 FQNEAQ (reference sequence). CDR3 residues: CASSLSRDRSGETQYF. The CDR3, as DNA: TGTGCCAGCAGCTTATCTCGGGACAGGTCAGGAGAGACCCAGTACTTC.

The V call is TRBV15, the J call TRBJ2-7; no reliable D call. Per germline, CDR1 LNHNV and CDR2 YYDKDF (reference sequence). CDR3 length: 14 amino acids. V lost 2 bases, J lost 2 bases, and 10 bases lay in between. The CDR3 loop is CATSRTRGAYEQYF. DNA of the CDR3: TGTGCCACCAGCAGAACCCGTGGGGCCTACGAGCAGTACTTC.

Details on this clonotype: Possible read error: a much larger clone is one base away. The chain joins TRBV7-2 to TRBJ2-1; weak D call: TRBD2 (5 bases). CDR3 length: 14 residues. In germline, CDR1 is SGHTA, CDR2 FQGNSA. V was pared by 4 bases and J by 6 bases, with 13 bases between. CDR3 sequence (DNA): TGTGCCAGCAGCTCCGGGGTGGACGGCAATGAGCAGTTCTTC. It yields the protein CASSSGVDGNEQFF.

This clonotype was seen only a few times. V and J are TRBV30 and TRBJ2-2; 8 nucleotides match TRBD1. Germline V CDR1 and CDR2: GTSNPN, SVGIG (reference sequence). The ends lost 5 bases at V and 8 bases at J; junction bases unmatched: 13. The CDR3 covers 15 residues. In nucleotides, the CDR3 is TGTGCCTGGCGGGACCCCAGGGGGCGCAGGGGGGAGCTGTTTTTT. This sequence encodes CAWRDPRGRRGELFF.

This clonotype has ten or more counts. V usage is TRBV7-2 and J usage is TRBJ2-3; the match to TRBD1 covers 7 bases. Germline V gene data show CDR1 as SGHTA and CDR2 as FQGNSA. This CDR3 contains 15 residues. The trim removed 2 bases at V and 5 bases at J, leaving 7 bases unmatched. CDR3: CASSLRINRGDTQYF. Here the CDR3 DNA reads TGTGCCAGCAGCTTACGCATAAACAGGGGAGATACGCAGTATTTT.

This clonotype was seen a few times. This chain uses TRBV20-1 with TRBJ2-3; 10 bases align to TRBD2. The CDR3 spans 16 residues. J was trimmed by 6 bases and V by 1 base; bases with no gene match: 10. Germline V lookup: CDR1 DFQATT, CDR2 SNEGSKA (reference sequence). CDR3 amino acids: CSARGESSGSVDTQYF. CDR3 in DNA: TGCAGTGCTAGAGGGGAGTCTAGCGGGAGTGTGGATACGCAGTATTTT.

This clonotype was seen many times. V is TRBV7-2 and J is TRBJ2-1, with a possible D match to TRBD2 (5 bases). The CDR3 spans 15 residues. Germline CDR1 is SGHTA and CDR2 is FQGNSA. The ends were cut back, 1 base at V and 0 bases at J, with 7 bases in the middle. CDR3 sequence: CASSLVTSSYNEQFF. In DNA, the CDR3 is TGTGCCAGCAGCTTAGTCACTAGCTCCTACAATGAGCAGTTCTTC. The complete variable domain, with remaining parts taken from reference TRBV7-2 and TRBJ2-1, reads GAGVSQSPSNKVTEKGKDVELRCDPISGHTALYWYRQSLGQGLEFLIYFQGNSAPDKSGLPSDRFSAERTGGSVSTLTIQRTQQEDSAVYLCASSLVTSSYNEQFFGPGTRLTVL.

Here the CDR3 DNA reads TGCAGTGCCGTCCCTAGGTCCCTAGCGGGACTGGGGCAGTATTTT. Protein: CSAVPRSLAGLGQYF. The V and J genes are TRBV20-1 and TRBJ2-3; TRBD2 agrees at 9 bases. The CDR3 is made up of 15 amino acids. Germline trimming cut 6 bases from V and 11 bases from J; bases unmatched to any gene: 18. Germline CDR1 reads DFQATT; CDR2 reads SNEGSKA (reference sequence).

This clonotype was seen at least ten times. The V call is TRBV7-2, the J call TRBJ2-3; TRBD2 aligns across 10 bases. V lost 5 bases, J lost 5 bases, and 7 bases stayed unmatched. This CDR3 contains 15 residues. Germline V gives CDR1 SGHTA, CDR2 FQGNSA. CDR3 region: CASSPGLAVGDTQYF. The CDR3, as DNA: TGTGCCAGCAGCCCTGGACTAGCGGTGGGAGATACGCAGTATTTT.

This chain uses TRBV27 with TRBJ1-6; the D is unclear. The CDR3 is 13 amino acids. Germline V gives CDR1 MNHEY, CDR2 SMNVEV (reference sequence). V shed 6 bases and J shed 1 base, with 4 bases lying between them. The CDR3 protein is CASRRSYNSPLHF. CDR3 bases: TGTGCCAGCAGGAGGTCCTATAATTCACCCCTCCACTTT.

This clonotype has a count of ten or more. The CDR3 region is CASSLQLGEQYF. Written as DNA, the CDR3 is TGTGCCAGCAGCTTGCAACTTGGCGAGCAGTACTTC. This rearrangement joins TRBV7-2 to TRBJ2-7; D gene uncertain. Germline loops: CDR1 SGHTA, CDR2 FQGNSA. The CDR3 loop spans 12 amino acids. Trimming stripped 3 bases from V and 6 bases from J, with 9 bases between.

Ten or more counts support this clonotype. CDR3 loop: CASSQDGTSGNTIYF. CDR3 nucleotide sequence: TGTGCCAGCAGCCAAGATGGGACGTCTGGAAACACCATATATTTT. The chain carries TRBV3-1 and TRBJ1-3; possible D gene TRBD1, 5 bases. The V gene's germline CDR1 is LGHDT and CDR2 YNNKEL (reference sequence). The V end lost 0 bases, the J end lost 1 base, and 7 bases lay between the germline ends. The CDR3 is 15 residues long.

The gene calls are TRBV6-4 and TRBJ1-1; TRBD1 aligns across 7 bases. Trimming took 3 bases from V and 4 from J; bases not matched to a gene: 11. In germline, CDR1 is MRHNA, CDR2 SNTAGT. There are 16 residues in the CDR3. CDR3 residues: CASSEVGGGAGTEAFF. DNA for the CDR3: TGTGCCAGCAGTGAGGTAGGAGGGGGCGCGGGCACTGAAGCTTTCTTT.

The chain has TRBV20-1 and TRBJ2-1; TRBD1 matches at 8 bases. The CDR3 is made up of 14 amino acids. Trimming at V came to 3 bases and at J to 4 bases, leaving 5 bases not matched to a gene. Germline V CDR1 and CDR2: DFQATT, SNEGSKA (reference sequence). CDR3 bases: TGCAGTGCTAGGGAGACAGGGGAGTACAATGAGCAGTTCTTC. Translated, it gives CSARETGEYNEQFF.

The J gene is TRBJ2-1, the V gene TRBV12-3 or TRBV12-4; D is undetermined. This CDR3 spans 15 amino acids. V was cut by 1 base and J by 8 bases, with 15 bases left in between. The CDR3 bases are TGTGCCAGCAGTTTAGTGGTAGGGATGATCGATGAGCAGTTCTTC. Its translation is CASSLVVGMIDEQFF.

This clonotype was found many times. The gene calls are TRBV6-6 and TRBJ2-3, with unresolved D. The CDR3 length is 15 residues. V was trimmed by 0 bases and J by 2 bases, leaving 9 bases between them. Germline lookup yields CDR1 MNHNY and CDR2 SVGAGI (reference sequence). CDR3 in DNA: TGTGCCAGCAGTTACTCGCGGAAGCCCACAGATACGCAGTATTTT. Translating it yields CASSYSRKPTDTQYF.

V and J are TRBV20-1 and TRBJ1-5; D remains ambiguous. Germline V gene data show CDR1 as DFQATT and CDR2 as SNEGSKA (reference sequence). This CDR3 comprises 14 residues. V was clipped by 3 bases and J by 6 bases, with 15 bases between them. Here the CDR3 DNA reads TGCAGTGCTAGTAGGGATTCCTGGGGTCAGCCCCAGCATTTT. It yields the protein CSASRDSWGQPQHF.

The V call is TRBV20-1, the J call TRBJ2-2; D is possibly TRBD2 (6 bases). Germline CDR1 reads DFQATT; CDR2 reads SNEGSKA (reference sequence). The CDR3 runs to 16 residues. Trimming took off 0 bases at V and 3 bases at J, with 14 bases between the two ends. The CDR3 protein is CSARDPRGRDTGELFF. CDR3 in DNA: TGCAGTGCTAGAGATCCCCGGGGGAGAGACACCGGGGAGCTGTTTTTT.

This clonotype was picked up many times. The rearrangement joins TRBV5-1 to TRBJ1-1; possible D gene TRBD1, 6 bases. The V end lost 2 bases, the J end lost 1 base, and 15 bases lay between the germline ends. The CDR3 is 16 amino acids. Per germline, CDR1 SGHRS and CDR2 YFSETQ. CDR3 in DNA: TGCGCCAGCAGCTTTGGGTACAGGGCCTCGAACACTGAAGCTTTCTTT. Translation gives CASSFGYRASNTEAFF.

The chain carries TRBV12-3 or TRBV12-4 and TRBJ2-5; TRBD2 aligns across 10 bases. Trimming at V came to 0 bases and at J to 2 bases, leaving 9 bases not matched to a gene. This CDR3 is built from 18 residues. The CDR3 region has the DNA TGTGCCAGCAGTTTAGCAGTACTGCTAGCGGGAGTTCAAGAGACCCAGTACTTC. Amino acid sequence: CASSLAVLLAGVQETQYF.

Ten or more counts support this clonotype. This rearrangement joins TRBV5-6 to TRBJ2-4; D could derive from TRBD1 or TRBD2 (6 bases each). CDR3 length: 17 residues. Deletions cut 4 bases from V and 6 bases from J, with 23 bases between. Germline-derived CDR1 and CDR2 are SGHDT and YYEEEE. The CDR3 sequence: CASSQGPGEGRRNIQYF. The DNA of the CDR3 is TGTGCCAGCAGCCAGGGGCCGGGAGAGGGGCGCAGAAACATTCAGTACTTC.

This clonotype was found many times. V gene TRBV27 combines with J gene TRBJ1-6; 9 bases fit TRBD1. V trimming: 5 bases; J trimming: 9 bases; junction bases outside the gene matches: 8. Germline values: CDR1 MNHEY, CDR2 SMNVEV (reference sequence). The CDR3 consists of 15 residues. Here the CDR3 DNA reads TGTGCCAGCAGTCCCCTACAGGGGGCGGGTTCACCCCTCCACTTT. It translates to CASSPLQGAGSPLHF.

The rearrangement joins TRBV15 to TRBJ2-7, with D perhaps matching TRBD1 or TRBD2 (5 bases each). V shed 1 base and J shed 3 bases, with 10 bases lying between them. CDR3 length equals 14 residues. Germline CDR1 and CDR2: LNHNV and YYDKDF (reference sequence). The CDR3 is CATSRVPGLYEQYF. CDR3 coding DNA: TGTGCCACCAGCAGAGTTCCGGGGCTCTACGAGCAGTACTTC.

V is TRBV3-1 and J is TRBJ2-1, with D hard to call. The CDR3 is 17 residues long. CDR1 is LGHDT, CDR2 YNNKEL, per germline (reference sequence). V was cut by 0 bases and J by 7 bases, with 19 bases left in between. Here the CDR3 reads CASSQETGGPGANEQFF. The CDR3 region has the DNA TGTGCCAGCAGCCAAGAAACCGGCGGACCCGGAGCAAATGAGCAGTTCTTC.